These 7 T cell receptor beta chains share one sample of origin, sequenced in a study of identical twins. TCRdb re-called the 5' RACE reads with MiXCR, one entry per CDR3 protein. Of a few hundred thousand distinct CDR3 sequences listed, 9% to 10% are singletons. This sample was shared with a second study, whose subject was yellow fever vaccine responses in identical twins.

Sequencing was done on a sample of PBMCs. These receptors were collected from a young woman in good health.

This clonotype has just a few counts. The V and J genes are TRBV20-1 and TRBJ2-7, with 10 nucleotides matching TRBD1. The V gene's germline CDR1 is DFQATT and CDR2 SNEGSKA (reference sequence). Germline trimming cut 5 bases from V and 4 bases from J; bases unmatched to any gene: 5. The CDR3 contains 13 residues. The chain's CDR3 is CSAEDRGRYEQYF. Written as DNA, the CDR3 is TGCAGTGCTGAAGACAGGGGGCGGTACGAGCAGTACTTC.

The chain links TRBV7-9 to TRBJ1-2; no firm D call. Germline lookup yields CDR1 SEHNR and CDR2 FQNEAQ (reference sequence). The CDR3 contains 14 residues. V was shortened by 0 bases and J by 8 bases, with 13 bases between the two germline ends. The CDR3 is CASSLATVGGGYTF. The DNA of the CDR3 is TGTGCCAGCAGCTTAGCGACGGTGGGAGGAGGCTACACCTTC.

The chain employs TRBV7-2 and TRBJ2-3; D not resolved. CDR1 SGHTA and CDR2 FQGNSA come from the germline V gene. The CDR3 runs 15 residues. Between the trimmed V and J ends, which lost 1 base and 3 bases, there was a span of 11 bases. Here the CDR3 reads CASSLDLTRTDTQYF. In DNA, the CDR3 is TGTGCCAGCAGCTTAGATCTCACTCGGACAGATACGCAGTATTTT. The whole variable domain, filled in from reference TRBV7-2 and TRBJ2-3, reads GAGVSQSPSNKVTEKGKDVELRCDPISGHTALYWYRQSLGQGLEFLIYFQGNSAPDKSGLPSDRFSAERTGGSVSTLTIQRTQQEDSAVYLCASSLDLTRTDTQYFGPGTRLTVL.

This rearrangement joins TRBV5-1 to TRBJ2-3, with 8 bases matching TRBD2. The germline gives CDR1 SGHRS, CDR2 YFSETQ. The CDR3 is 14 residues long. Germline trimming cut 5 bases from V and 6 bases from J; bases unmatched to any gene: 8. This CDR3 reads CASSPAGEWDTQYF. The CDR3, as DNA: TGCGCCAGCAGTCCAGCGGGAGAATGGGATACGCAGTATTTT. The variable domain in full, completed from reference TRBV5-1 and TRBJ2-3, reads KAGVTQTPRYLIKTRGQQVTLSCSPISGHRSVSWYQQTPGQGLQFLFEYFSETQRNKGNFPGRFSGRQFSNSRSEMNVSTLELGDSALYLCASSPAGEWDTQYFGPGTRLTVL.

This clonotype was counted a few times. The V call is TRBV10-3, the J call TRBJ1-5; TRBD1 aligns across 8 bases. J was trimmed by 5 bases and V by 7 bases; bases with no gene match: 4. Germline V lookup: CDR1 ENHRY, CDR2 SYGVKD. The CDR3 is made up of 13 amino acids. CDR3: CAITDRDDQPQHF. As DNA, the CDR3 is TGTGCCATCACGGACAGGGACGATCAGCCCCAGCATTTT.

The chain employs TRBV29-1 and TRBJ1-6, with D unclear. The CDR3 contains 13 residues. Trimming removed 7 bases at V and 7 bases at J, with 14 bases between. Germline assignment: CDR1 SQVTM and CDR2 ANQGSEA. CDR3 amino acids: CSALPDWNSPLHF. CDR3 coding DNA: TGCAGCGCCTTGCCGGACTGGAATTCACCCCTCCACTTT. Drawing the rest from reference TRBV29-1 and TRBJ1-6, the complete variable domain is SAVISQKPSRDICQRGTSLTIQCQVDSQVTMMFWYRQQPGQSLTLIATANQGSEATYESGFVIDKFPISRPNLTFSTLTVSNMSPEDSSIYLCSALPDWNSPLHFGNGTRLTVT.

The CDR3 region is CASSPASGGYEQYF. The CDR3 nucleotides are TGTGCCAGCAGCCCCGCTAGCGGGGGCTACGAGCAGTACTTC. This rearrangement joins TRBV11-2 to TRBJ2-7; 10 positions match TRBD2. The CDR3 is 14 residues long. The V gene's germline CDR1 is SGHAT and CDR2 FQNNGV. V dropped 5 bases and J dropped 3; count of bases not matched to a gene: 4.